A single sample gave rise to the 32 T cell receptor beta chains below, sequenced in a study of shared clonotypes between healthy human individuals. CD45RO-negative, CCR7-selected cells formed the naive CD8 fraction, which excluded terminally differentiated effector memory CD45RA+ cells. Data came from immunoSEQ multiplex PCR; TCRdb stores just in-frame clones and leaves some out. The data show millions of clones, about 95% seen once. Sequencing was carried out using naive CD8+ T cells sorted from blood. These receptors came from a man between 18 and 35 years old in good health.

Regarding this clone: The sample holds other DNA sequences that translate to the same CDR3. This chain joins TRBV5-1 and TRBJ2-3; D remains ambiguous. This CDR3 is built from 13 residues. CDR1 and CDR2 (germline): SGHRS, YFSETQ. Trimming left V 2 bases short and J 0 bases short, with 4 bases between. In DNA form, the CDR3 reads TGCGCCAGCAGCTTCTCGAGCACAGATACGCAGTATTTT. Amino acid sequence: CASSFSSTDTQYF.

The rearrangement links TRBV9 to TRBJ2-5; D perhaps matches TRBD2 (6 bases). Trimming stripped 0 bases from V and 5 bases from J, with 14 bases between. Germline V gives CDR1 SGDLS, CDR2 YYNGEE. The CDR3 sequence is 15 residues long. As DNA, the CDR3 is TGTGCCAGCAGCGTAGAAGGGACTGAAAGGGAGACCCAGTACTTC. This gives the protein CASSVEGTERETQYF.

The rearrangement joins TRBV18 to TRBJ1-5, with TRBD1 as a possible D gene (5 bases). V was cut by 3 bases and J by 3 bases, with 15 bases left in between. This CDR3 comprises 16 residues. Looked up from germline, CDR1 is KGHSH and CDR2 is LQKENI. The CDR3 DNA reads TGTGCCAGCTCACCCGGGACCGAAAGTCTCAATCAGCCCCAGCATTTT. Amino acids: CASSPGTESLNQPQHF.

The CDR3 spells CASSLGQALSTDTQYF. CDR3 coding DNA: TGTGCCAGCAGCTTGGGGCAGGCCCTTAGCACAGATACGCAGTATTTT. This chain links TRBV5-6 with TRBJ2-3; no reliable D call. The CDR3 loop spans 16 amino acids. Looked up from germline, CDR1 is SGHDT and CDR2 is YYEEEE. The V end was cut by 0 bases, the J end by 0 bases, with 11 bases between.

V is TRBV11-2 and J is TRBJ2-5, with 9 nucleotides matching TRBD2. Gene TRBJ2-7 matches the end of the DNA better, so the J call may be wrong. Germline loops: CDR1 SGHAT, CDR2 FQNNGV. This CDR3 is built from 16 residues. The chain's CDR3 is CASSLERGLARYEQYF. CDR3 in DNA: TGTGCCAGCAGCTTAGAGAGGGGACTAGCTCGATACGAGCAGTACTTC.

The chain has TRBV6-1 and TRBJ1-4, with TRBD1 matching 7 bases. Germline lookup yields CDR1 MNHNS and CDR2 SASEGT. Losses at the gene ends were 8 bases for V and 3 bases for J; bases not matched to a gene: 6. The CDR3 length is 14 residues. Here the CDR3 reads CASDPGTANEKLFF. CDR3 nucleotides: TGTGCCAGCGACCCCGGGACAGCTAATGAAAAACTGTTTTTT.

V and J are TRBV5-1 and TRBJ1-1; D remains unclear. V dropped 2 bases and J dropped 0 bases, with 5 bases sitting between them. This CDR3 region has 13 residues. Per germline, CDR1 SGHRS and CDR2 YFSETQ. DNA for the CDR3: TGCGCCAGCAGCTTCTCTGTGAACACTGAAGCTTTCTTT. This codes for CASSFSVNTEAFF.

This rearrangement joins TRBV5-1 to TRBJ2-3; possibly TRBD2 for D (7 bases). Germline V gene lookup returns CDR1 SGHRS and CDR2 YFSETQ. Trimming left V 0 bases short and J 1 base short, with 12 bases between. CDR3 length: 16 amino acids. Here the CDR3 DNA reads TGCGCCAGCAGCTTGGCAGAGGGGGGGCGCACAGATACGCAGTATTTT. It encodes CASSLAEGGRTDTQYF.

The chain employs TRBV7-9 and TRBJ2-3; D unclear. Germline CDR1 is SEHNR and CDR2 is FQNEAQ (reference sequence). This CDR3 is 14 amino acids long. Trimming pared 4 bases from V and 0 bases from J, leaving 8 bases between. The CDR3 nucleotides read TGTGCCAGCAGCTCTCGGACCAGCACAGATACGCAGTATTTT. Protein sequence: CASSSRTSTDTQYF.

The V gene is TRBV19, the J gene TRBJ2-5, with 9 bases lining up with TRBD1. Trimming at V came to 3 bases and at J to 2 bases, leaving 4 bases not matched to a gene. Germline CDR1 is LNHDA and CDR2 is SQIVND (reference sequence). This CDR3 contains 15 residues. CDR3: CASSIRGQGQETQYF. The CDR3 nucleotides are TGTGCCAGTAGTATCAGGGGACAGGGACAAGAGACCCAGTACTTC.

This clone was observed a few times. This same CDR3 is encoded by further DNA sequences in the sample. The CDR3 spells CASSPPGGTGELFF. CDR3 nucleotide sequence: TGTGCCAGCTCACCACCGGGCGGTACCGGGGAGCTGTTTTTT. J is TRBJ2-2 and V is TRBV18; D remains unclear. The ends were cut back, 0 bases at V and 5 bases at J, with 7 bases in the middle. CDR1 and CDR2 from the germline V gene are KGHSH and LQKENI. The length of the CDR3 is 14 residues.

This clone was counted once. This rearrangement joins TRBV4-1 to TRBJ1-2, with TRBD1 matching 7 bases. The CDR3 runs 14 residues. The ends lost 4 bases at V and 4 bases at J; junction bases unmatched: 6. Germline V gives CDR1 MGHRA, CDR2 YSYEKL. For the CDR3, the DNA is TGCGCCAGCAGCCCGGGACAGACAAGCTATGGCTACACCTTC. It yields the protein CASSPGQTSYGYTF.

This sequence joins TRBV5-1 and TRBJ2-2; TRBD1 matches at 8 bases. The CDR3 contains 17 residues. Trimming took 1 base from V and 3 from J; bases not matched to a gene: 8. Looked up from germline, CDR1 is SGHRS and CDR2 is YFSETQ. CDR3 nucleotides: TGCGCCAGCAGCTTGTTCGTCGGGACAGGCGACACCGGGGAGCTGTTTTTT. The encoded protein is CASSLFVGTGDTGELFF.

The J gene is TRBJ1-1, the V gene TRBV28; 7 bases are shared with TRBD1. The V gene's germline CDR1 is MDHEN and CDR2 SYDVKM. This CDR3 region has 12 residues. V was clipped by 4 bases and J by 6 bases; unmatched bases: 2. The DNA of the CDR3 is TGTGCCAGCAGTTCCGACAGGGCTGAAGCTTTCTTT. Translating it yields CASSSDRAEAFF.

This clone was detected only a few times. V is TRBV27 and J is TRBJ1-1, with D hard to call. Germline V gene lookup returns CDR1 MNHEY and CDR2 SMNVEV (reference sequence). V lost 5 bases and J lost 5, with 6 bases in between. This CDR3 region has 11 residues. The CDR3 region is CASSTGTEAFF. For the CDR3, the DNA is TGTGCCAGCAGTACGGGAACTGAAGCTTTCTTT.

The chain recombines TRBV25-1 with TRBJ2-5; TRBD2 matches 7 bases. The V and J ends lost 4 bases and 1 base, in that order; junction bases with no gene match: 9. The germline CDR1 and CDR2 sequences are MGHDK and SYGVNS. CDR3 length: 16 amino acids. The CDR3 region is CASSGPGLAVQETQYF. The CDR3 region has the DNA TGTGCCAGCAGTGGCCCCGGGCTAGCGGTCCAAGAGACCCAGTACTTC.

This clone appeared a single time. The chain links TRBV4-1 to TRBJ2-7, with D unresolved. V was clipped by 0 bases and J by 3 bases, with 21 bases between them. Germline V gene data show CDR1 as MGHRA and CDR2 as YSYEKL. The CDR3 covers 18 residues. The CDR3 DNA reads TGCGCCAGCAGCCAAGAGTATCTCCTTCCGACACTAAACTACGAGCAGTACTTC. It specifies CASSQEYLLPTLNYEQYF.

The rearrangement uses TRBV30 and TRBJ2-2; D remains ambiguous. The V end was cut by 2 bases, the J end by 2 bases, with 12 bases between. The CDR3 runs to 15 residues. Germline CDR1 and CDR2: GTSNPN and SVGIG (reference sequence). CDR3 loop: CAWSLVQTNTGELFF. The CDR3 bases are TGTGCCTGGAGTCTCGTTCAGACTAACACCGGGGAGCTGTTTTTT.

V is TRBV13 and J is TRBJ1-1; the D gene is possibly TRBD1 (5 bases). Germline V gene data show CDR1 as PRHDT and CDR2 as FYEKMQ (reference sequence). CDR3 length: 13 residues. Trimming removed 3 bases from V and 1 base from J, with 6 bases in between. This CDR3 reads CASSFGANTEAFF. As DNA, the CDR3 is TGTGCCAGCAGCTTTGGGGCGAACACTGAAGCTTTCTTT.

The chain links TRBV5-1 to TRBJ2-7; 11 nucleotides line up with TRBD1. The V gene's germline CDR1 is SGHRS and CDR2 YFSETQ. The junction had 7 bases not matched to a gene; V was cut back by 2 bases and J by 3 bases. The CDR3 is 16 residues long. CDR3 in DNA: TGCGCCAGCAGCTTTGATACCGGGACAGGGGGCTACGAGCAGTACTTC. Its translation: CASSFDTGTGGYEQYF.

This chain connects TRBV30 to TRBJ1-1; perhaps TRBD1 as D (5 bases). Germline CDR1 GTSNPN, CDR2 SVGIG (reference sequence). The CDR3 is 15 amino acids. With 0 bases removed from V and 1 base from J, the gap between germline ends came to 12 bases. CDR3 loop: CAWSVPITGNTEAFF. The DNA of the CDR3 is TGTGCCTGGAGTGTACCGATAACAGGGAACACTGAAGCTTTCTTT.

In this sample, this clone turned up a few times. V usage is TRBV6-5 and J usage is TRBJ2-5; 7 nucleotides line up with TRBD2. Germline CDR1 reads MNHEY; CDR2 reads SVGAGI. J gave up 1 base and V 7 bases, and 9 bases lay outside the gene matches. The CDR3 runs to 15 residues. In DNA, the CDR3 is TGTGCCAGCAATCGGGATAGCGGGTCCCAAGAGACCCAGTACTTC. Residues: CASNRDSGSQETQYF.

About this clone: Distinct nucleotide sequences in the sample also encode this CDR3. The chain has TRBV6-1 and TRBJ2-1; D might be TRBD1 or TRBD2, each matching 5 bases. Germline V gene sequence: CDR1 MNHNS, CDR2 SASEGT. V gave up 2 bases and J gave up 4 bases, with 9 bases separating them. This CDR3 contains 14 residues. The CDR3 here is CASSEFGGYNEQFF. CDR3 nucleotides: TGTGCCAGCAGTGAATTTGGGGGATACAATGAGCAGTTCTTC.

The chain carries TRBV27 and TRBJ2-2; the match to TRBD2 covers 10 bases. Germline loops: CDR1 MNHEY, CDR2 SMNVEV (reference sequence). V shed 2 bases, J shed 4 bases, and the junction held 4 bases outside the gene matches. There are 16 residues in the CDR3. Here the CDR3 reads CASSLLAGASTGELFF. DNA of the CDR3: TGTGCCAGCAGTTTACTAGCGGGGGCCAGCACCGGGGAGCTGTTTTTT.

The chain couples TRBV19 to TRBJ1-5; D is possibly TRBD1 (6 bases). The V end was cut by 3 bases, the J end by 1 base, with 10 bases between. Germline V gene sequence: CDR1 LNHDA, CDR2 SQIVND (reference sequence). This CDR3 contains 15 residues. The chain's CDR3 is CASSMSGASNQPQHF. CDR3 DNA: TGTGCCAGTAGTATGTCGGGGGCAAGCAATCAGCCCCAGCATTTT. The whole variable domain, filled in from reference TRBV19 and TRBJ1-5, reads DGGITQSPKYLFRKEGQNVTLSCEQNLNHDAMYWYRQDPGQGLRLIYYSQIVNDFQKGDIAEGYSVSREKKESFPLTVTSAQKNPTAFYLCASSMSGASNQPQHFGDGTRLSIL.

V usage is TRBV13 and J usage is TRBJ2-5; D may be TRBD1 (5 bases). The V end lost 5 bases, the J end lost 4 bases, and 14 bases lay between the germline ends. The CDR3 loop spans 14 amino acids. Germline V gene sequence: CDR1 PRHDT, CDR2 FYEKMQ (reference sequence). CDR3 residues: CASSGHRVPETQYF. For the CDR3, the DNA is TGTGCCAGCAGCGGACACCGAGTCCCAGAGACCCAGTACTTC.

V is TRBV28 and J is TRBJ2-3; D uncertain. V was clipped by 2 bases and J by 0 bases, with 12 bases between them. Germline CDR1 is MDHEN and CDR2 is SYDVKM. The CDR3 is made up of 16 amino acids. DNA of the CDR3: TGTGCCAGCAGTTTAGTGACGGGTTACAGCACAGATACGCAGTATTTT. It encodes CASSLVTGYSTDTQYF. The entire variable domain, with the rest obtained from reference TRBV28 and TRBJ2-3, is as follows: DVKVTQSSRYLVKRTGEKVFLECVQDMDHENMFWYRQDPGLGLRLIYFSYDVKMKEKGDIPEGYSVSREKKERFSLILESASTNQTSMYLCASSLVTGYSTDTQYFGPGTRLTVL.

The genes are TRBV2 and TRBJ1-1; no firm D call. Germline CDR1 and CDR2: SNHLY and FYNNEI. This CDR3 has 14 amino acids. V was pared by 9 bases and J by 1 base, with 15 bases between. CDR3 coding DNA: TGTGCCAGTCCCACCAAGAATAAGAACACTGAAGCTTTCTTT. Translated, it gives CASPTKNKNTEAFF.

The chain carries TRBV9 and TRBJ2-7; either TRBD1 or TRBD2 may supply D (5 bases each). V shed 4 bases and J shed 0 bases, with 11 bases lying between them. There are 14 residues in the CDR3. Germline V gives CDR1 SGDLS, CDR2 YYNGEE. The CDR3 DNA is TGTGCCAGCAGCTCCGCCGGGGCCTCCTACGAGCAGTACTTC. It translates to CASSSAGASYEQYF.

The V gene is TRBV11-2, the J gene TRBJ1-1; D possibly corresponds to TRBD1 (5 bases). Per germline, CDR1 SGHAT and CDR2 FQNNGV. V was cut by 0 bases and J by 3 bases, with 11 bases left in between. The CDR3 is 15 amino acids. The CDR3 DNA sequence: TGTGCCAGCAGCTTAGAAGGGGAGGGAGACACTGAAGCTTTCTTT. It yields the protein CASSLEGEGDTEAFF. Using reference TRBV11-2 and TRBJ1-1 for the parts outside the CDR3, the full variable domain is EAGVAQSPRYKIIEKRQSVAFWCNPISGHATLYWYQQILGQGPKLLIQFQNNGVVDDSQLPKDRFSAERLKGVDSTLKIQPAKLEDSAVYLCASSLEGEGDTEAFFGQGTRLTVV.

The gene calls are TRBV7-9 and TRBJ1-2, with D uncertain. The V end lost 3 bases, the J end lost 13 bases, and 18 bases lay between the germline ends. The CDR3 totals 13 residues. Per germline, CDR1 SEHNR and CDR2 FQNEAQ (reference sequence). CDR3 sequence (DNA): TGTGCCAGCAGCTTCCCAGGCCTCGTTGGTTTCACCTTC. Protein product: CASSFPGLVGFTF.

This chain joins TRBV7-2 and TRBJ1-2; D is undetermined. From germline, CDR1 is SGHTA and CDR2 FQGNSA. The V and J ends lost 5 bases and 10 bases respectively, with 11 bases between them. The CDR3 loop spans 11 amino acids. The CDR3 spells CASSRGNTYTF. Written as DNA, the CDR3 is TGTGCCAGCAGCCGCGGTAACACCTACACCTTC.